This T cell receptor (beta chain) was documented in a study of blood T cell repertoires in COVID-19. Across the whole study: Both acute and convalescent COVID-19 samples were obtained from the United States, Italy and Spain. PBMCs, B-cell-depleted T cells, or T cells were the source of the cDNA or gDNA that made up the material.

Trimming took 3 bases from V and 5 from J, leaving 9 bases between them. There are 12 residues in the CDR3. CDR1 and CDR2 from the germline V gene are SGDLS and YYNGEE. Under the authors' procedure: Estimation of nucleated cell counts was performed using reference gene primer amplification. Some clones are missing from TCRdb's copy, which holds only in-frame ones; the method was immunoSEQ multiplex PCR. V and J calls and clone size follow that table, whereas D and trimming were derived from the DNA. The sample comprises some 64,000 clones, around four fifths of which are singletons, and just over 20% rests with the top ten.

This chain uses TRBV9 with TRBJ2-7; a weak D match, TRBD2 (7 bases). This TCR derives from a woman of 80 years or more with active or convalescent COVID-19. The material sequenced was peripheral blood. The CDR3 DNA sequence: TGTGCCAGCAGCGGCGGGGGCCACGAGCAGTACTTC. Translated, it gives CASSGGGHEQYF.